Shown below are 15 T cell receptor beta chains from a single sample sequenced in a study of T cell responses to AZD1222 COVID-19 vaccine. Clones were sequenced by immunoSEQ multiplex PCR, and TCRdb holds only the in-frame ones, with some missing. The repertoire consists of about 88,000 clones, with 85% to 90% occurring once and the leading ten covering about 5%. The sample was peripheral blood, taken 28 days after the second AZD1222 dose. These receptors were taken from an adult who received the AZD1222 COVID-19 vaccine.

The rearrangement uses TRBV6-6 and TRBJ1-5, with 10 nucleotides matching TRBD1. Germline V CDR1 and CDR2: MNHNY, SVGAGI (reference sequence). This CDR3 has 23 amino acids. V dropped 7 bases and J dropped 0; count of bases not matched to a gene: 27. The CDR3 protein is CASTYPNTRDRGRHLYSNQPQHF. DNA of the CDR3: TGTGCCAGCACCTACCCCAACACCCGGGACAGGGGCCGCCACCTATATAGCAATCAGCCCCAGCATTTT.

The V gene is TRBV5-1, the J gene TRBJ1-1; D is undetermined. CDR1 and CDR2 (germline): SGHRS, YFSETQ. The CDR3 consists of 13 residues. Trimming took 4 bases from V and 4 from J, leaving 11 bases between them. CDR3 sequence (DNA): TGCGCCAGCAGCCCCCTCGGCAGCACTGAAGCTTTCTTT. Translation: CASSPLGSTEAFF.

The CDR3 DNA reads as TGTGCCACCAGCAGAGATCCCAGGGAACCCTACGAGCAGTACTTC. Encoded protein: CATSRDPREPYEQYF. The V gene is TRBV15, the J gene TRBJ2-7; perhaps TRBD1 as D (5 bases). The germline CDR1 and CDR2 sequences are LNHNV and YYDKDF (reference sequence). V lost 0 bases and J lost 2, with 11 bases in between. This CDR3 is 15 amino acids long.

CDR3 bases: TGTGCCAGCAGCTTCTGGTCAGGGGCTGAGGGCTACACCTTC. Amino acid sequence: CASSFWSGAEGYTF. This chain joins TRBV5-6 and TRBJ1-2, with D possibly matching TRBD1 (6 bases). This CDR3 has 14 amino acids. Between the trimmed V and J ends, which lost 2 bases and 8 bases, there was a span of 16 bases. Germline V gene data show CDR1 as SGHDT and CDR2 as YYEEEE.

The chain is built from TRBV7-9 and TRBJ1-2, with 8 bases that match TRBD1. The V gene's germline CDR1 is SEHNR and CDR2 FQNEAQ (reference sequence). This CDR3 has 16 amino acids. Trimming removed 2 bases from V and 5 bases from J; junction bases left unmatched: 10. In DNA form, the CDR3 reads TGTGCCAGCAGCTTAACGGGGGTGACAGGGGAATATGGCTACACCTTC. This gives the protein CASSLTGVTGEYGYTF.

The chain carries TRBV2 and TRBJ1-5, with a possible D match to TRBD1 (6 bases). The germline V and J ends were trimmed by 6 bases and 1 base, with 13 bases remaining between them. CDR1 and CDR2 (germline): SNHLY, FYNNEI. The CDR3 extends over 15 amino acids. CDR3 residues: CASRAWDTSNQPQHF. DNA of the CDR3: TGTGCCAGCAGAGCCTGGGACACCAGCAATCAGCCCCAGCATTTT.

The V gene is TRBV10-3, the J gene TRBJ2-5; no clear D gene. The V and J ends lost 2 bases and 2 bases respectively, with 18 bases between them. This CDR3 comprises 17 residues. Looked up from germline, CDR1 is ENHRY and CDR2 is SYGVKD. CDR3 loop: CAISETGGRRLQETQYF. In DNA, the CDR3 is TGTGCCATCAGTGAGACTGGTGGCAGGCGTTTACAAGAGACCCAGTACTTC.

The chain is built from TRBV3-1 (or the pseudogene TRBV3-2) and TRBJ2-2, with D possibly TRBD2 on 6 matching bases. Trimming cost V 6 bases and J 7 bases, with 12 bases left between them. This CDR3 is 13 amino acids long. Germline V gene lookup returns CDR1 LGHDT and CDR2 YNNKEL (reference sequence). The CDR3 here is CASRGGLGGELFF. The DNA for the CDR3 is TGTGCCAGCAGGGGGGGACTTGGCGGGGAGCTGTTTTTT.

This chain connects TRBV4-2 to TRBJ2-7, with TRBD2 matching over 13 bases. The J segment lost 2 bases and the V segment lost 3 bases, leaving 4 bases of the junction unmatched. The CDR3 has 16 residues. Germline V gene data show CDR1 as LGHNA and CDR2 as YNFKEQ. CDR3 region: CASSHGLAGDTYEQYF. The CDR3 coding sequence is TGTGCCAGCAGCCATGGACTAGCGGGGGACACCTACGAGCAGTACTTC.

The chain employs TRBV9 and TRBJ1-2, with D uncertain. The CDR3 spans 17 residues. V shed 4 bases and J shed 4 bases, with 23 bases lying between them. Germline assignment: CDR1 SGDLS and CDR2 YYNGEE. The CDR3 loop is CASSPPSGRGRGYGYTF. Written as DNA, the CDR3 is TGTGCCAGCAGCCCCCCTTCAGGCCGAGGACGGGGCTATGGCTACACCTTC.

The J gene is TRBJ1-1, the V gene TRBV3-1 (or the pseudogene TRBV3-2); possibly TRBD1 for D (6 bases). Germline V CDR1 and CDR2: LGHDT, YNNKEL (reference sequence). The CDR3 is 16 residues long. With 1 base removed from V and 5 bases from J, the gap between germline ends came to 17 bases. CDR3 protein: CASSQVDGGPLTEAFF. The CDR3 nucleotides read TGTGCCAGCAGCCAAGTTGATGGGGGGCCCTTAACTGAAGCTTTCTTT.

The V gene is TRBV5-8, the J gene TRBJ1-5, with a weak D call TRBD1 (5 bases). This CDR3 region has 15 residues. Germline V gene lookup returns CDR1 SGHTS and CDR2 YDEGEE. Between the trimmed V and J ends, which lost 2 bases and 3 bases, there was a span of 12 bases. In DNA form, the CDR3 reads TGTGCCAGCAGCTTCGGGACCGGCGTCAATCAGCCCCAGCATTTT. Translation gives CASSFGTGVNQPQHF.

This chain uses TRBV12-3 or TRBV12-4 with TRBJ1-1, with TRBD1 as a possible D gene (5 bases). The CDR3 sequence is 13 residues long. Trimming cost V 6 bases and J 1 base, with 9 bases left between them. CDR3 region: CASSVTGNTEAFF. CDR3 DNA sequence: TGTGCCAGCAGCGTCACAGGGAACACTGAAGCTTTCTTT.

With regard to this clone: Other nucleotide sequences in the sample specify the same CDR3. Here the CDR3 reads CASSATGNTEAFF. The DNA of the CDR3 is TGTGCCAGCAGCGCTACAGGGAACACTGAAGCTTTCTTT. This chain connects TRBV2 to TRBJ1-1; possibly TRBD1 for D (5 bases). The CDR3 sequence is 13 residues long. CDR1 and CDR2 from the germline V gene are SNHLY and FYNNEI. Trimming removed 6 bases from V and 1 base from J, with 9 bases in between.

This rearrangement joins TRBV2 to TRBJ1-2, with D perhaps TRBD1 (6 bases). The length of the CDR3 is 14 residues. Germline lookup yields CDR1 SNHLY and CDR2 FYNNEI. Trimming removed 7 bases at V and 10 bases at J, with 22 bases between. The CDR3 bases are TGTGCCAGCACACCCAATAGGGACATGAGACACTACACCTTC. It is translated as CASTPNRDMRHYTF.